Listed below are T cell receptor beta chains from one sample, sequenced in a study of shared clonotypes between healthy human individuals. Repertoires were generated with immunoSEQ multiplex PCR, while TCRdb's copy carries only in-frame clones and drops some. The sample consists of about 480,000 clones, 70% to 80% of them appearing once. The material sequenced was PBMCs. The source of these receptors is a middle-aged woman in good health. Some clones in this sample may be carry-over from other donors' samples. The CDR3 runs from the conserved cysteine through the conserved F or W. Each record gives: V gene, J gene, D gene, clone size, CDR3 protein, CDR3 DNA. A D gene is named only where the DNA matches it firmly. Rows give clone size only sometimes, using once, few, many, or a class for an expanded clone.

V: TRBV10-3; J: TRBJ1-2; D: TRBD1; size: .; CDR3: CAISESSGTGSHGGYTF; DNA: TGTGCCATCAGTGAGTCGTCCGGGACAGGGTCCCACGGTGGCTACACCTTC
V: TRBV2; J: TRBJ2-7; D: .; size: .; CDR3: CASSEEPDGSYEQYF; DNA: TGTGCCAGCAGCGAAGAGCCGGACGGATCCTACGAGCAGTACTTC
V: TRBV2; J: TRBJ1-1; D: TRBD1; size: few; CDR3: CASSAGGEGVAFF; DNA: TGTGCCAGCAGTGCAGGGGGCGAAGGCGTAGCTTTCTTT
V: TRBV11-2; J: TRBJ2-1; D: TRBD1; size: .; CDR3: CASSLGGQYNEQFF; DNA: TGTGCCAGCAGCTTAGGGGGACAGTACAATGAGCAGTTCTTC
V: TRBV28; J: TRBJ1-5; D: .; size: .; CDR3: CASGEAGDQPQHF; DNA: TGTGCCAGCGGTGAGGCTGGCGATCAGCCCCAGCATTTT
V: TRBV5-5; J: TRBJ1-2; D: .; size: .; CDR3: CASSPGTNYGYTF; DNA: TGTGCCAGCAGCCCTGGGACGAACTATGGCTACACCTTC
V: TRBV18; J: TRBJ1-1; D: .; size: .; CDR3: CASSPAEVEAFF; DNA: TGTGCCAGCTCACCGGCGGAGGTTGAAGCTTTCTTT
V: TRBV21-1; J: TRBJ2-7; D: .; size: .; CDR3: CASSKGGLEQYF; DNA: TGTGCCAGCAGCAAAGGGGGCCTCGAGCAGTACTTC
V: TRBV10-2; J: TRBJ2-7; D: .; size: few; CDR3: CASRSGESRMYF; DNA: TGCGCCAGCAGGTCTGGGGAGTCGAGGATGTACTTC
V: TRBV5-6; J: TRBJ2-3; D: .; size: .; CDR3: CASSLALSPGTDTQYF; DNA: TGTGCCAGCAGCTTGGCCTTATCCCCTGGCACAGATACGCAGTATTTT
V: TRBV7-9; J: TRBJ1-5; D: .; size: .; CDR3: CASSSFLIQTGGNQPQHF; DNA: TGTGCCAGCAGCTCGTTCCTGATACAGACGGGGGGGAATCAGCCCCAGCATTTT
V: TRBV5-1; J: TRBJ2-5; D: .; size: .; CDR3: CASTVTGSGETQYF; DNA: TGCGCCAGCACCGTAACAGGGTCCGGGGAGACCCAGTACTTC
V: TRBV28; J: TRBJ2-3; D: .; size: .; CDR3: CASSLSFVGNTQYF; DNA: TGTGCCAGCAGTTTGTCGTTCGTGGGGAATACGCAGTATTTT
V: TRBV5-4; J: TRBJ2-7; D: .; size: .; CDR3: CASTLRGAYEQYF; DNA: TGTGCCAGCACCCTTCGGGGAGCATACGAGCAGTACTTC
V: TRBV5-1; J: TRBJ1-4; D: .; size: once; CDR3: CASSLDGNGREKLFF; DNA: TGCGCCAGCAGCTTGGATGGGAATGGGCGTGAAAAACTGTTTTTT
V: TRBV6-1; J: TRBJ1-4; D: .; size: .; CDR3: CASRRGGQGREKLFF; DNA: TGTGCCAGCAGAAGAGGGGGACAAGGTCGCGAAAAACTGTTTTTT
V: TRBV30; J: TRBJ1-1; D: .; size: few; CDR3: CAWSVEGEAFF; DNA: TGTGCCTGGAGTGTAGAGGGTGAAGCTTTCTTT
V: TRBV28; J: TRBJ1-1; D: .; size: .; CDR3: CASRRGDVWNTEAFF; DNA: TGTGCCAGCCGCCGAGGGGACGTCTGGAACACTGAAGCTTTCTTT
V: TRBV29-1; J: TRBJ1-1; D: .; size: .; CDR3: CSVYLGGTEAFF; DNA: TGCAGCGTTTACTTGGGTGGGACTGAAGCTTTCTTT
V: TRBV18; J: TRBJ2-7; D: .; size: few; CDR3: CASSRDRNSYEQYF; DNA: TGTGCCAGCTCAAGAGACAGGAACTCCTACGAGCAGTACTTC
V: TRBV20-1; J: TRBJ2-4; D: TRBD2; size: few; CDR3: CSAGTGGIQYF; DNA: TGCAGTGCAGGGACGGGGGGCATTCAGTACTTC
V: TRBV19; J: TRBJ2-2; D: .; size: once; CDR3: CASSTRASTGELFF; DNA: TGTGCCAGTAGTACCCGGGCGAGCACCGGGGAGCTGTTTTTT
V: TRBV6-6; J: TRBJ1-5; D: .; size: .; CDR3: CASSYPYPDQPQHF; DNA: TGTGCCAGCAGTTATCCGTACCCGGACCAGCCCCAGCATTTT
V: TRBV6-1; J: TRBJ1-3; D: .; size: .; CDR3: CASSVLPQSSGNTIYF; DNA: TGTGCCAGCAGTGTGCTACCTCAGAGCTCTGGAAACACCATATATTTT
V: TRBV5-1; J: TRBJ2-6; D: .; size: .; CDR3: CASSPRPGANVLTF; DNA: TGCGCCAGCAGCCCGCGTCCCGGGGCCAACGTCCTGACTTTC
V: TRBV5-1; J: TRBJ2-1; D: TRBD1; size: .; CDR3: CASSLGTGSSNEQFF; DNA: TGCGCCAGCAGCTTAGGGACAGGGAGTAGCAATGAGCAGTTCTTC
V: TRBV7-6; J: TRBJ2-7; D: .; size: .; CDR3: CASRPWAAEGYEQYF; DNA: TGTGCCAGCAGACCCTGGGCCGCTGAGGGGTACGAGCAGTACTTC
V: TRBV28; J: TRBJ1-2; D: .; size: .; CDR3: CASNTGGTSGYGYTF; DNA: TGTGCCAGCAACACGGGGGGGACTTCGGGCTATGGCTACACCTTC
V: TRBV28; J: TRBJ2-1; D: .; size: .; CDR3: CASSLFGGPYNEQFF; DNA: TGTGCCAGCAGTTTATTTGGCGGGCCCTACAATGAGCAGTTCTTC
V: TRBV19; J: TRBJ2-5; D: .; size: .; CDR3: CASSTGTQLGETQYF; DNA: TGTGCCAGTAGTACGGGGACCCAACTGGGAGAGACCCAGTACTTC
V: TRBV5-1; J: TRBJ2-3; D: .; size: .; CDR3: CASTSASSTDTQYF; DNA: TGCGCCAGCACTAGCGCCTCTAGCACAGATACGCAGTATTTT
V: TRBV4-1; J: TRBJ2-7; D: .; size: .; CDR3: CASSQHLGRPDEQYF; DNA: TGCGCCAGCAGCCAGCATCTGGGCAGGCCAGACGAGCAGTACTTC
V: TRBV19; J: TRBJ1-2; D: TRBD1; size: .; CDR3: CASSQPGQDYGYTF; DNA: TGTGCCAGTAGTCAGCCGGGACAGGACTATGGCTACACCTTC
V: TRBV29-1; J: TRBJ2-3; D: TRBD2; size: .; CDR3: CSVGGTSGNTDTQYF; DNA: TGCAGCGTTGGGGGAACTAGCGGAAACACAGATACGCAGTATTTT